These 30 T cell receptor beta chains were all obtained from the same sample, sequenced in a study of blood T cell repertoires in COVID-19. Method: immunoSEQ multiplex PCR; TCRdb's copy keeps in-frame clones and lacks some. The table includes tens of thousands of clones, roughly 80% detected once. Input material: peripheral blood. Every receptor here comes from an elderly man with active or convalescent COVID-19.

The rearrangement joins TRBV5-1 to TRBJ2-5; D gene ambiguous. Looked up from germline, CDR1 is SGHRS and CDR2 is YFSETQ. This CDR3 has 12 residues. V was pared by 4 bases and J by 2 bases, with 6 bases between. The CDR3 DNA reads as TGCGCCAGCAGCCAACAGCAAGAGACCCAGTACTTC. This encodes CASSQQQETQYF. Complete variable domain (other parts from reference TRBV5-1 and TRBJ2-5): KAGVTQTPRYLIKTRGQQVTLSCSPISGHRSVSWYQQTPGQGLQFLFEYFSETQRNKGNFPGRFSGRQFSNSRSEMNVSTLELGDSALYLCASSQQQETQYFGPGTRLLVL.

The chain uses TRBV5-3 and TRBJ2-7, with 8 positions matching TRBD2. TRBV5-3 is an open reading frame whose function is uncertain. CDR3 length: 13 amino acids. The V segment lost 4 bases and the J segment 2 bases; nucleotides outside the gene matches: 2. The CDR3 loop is CARSHGGAYEQYF. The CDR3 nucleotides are TGTGCCAGAAGCCACGGGGGGGCCTACGAGCAGTACTTC.

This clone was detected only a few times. The CDR3 DNA follows: TGTGCCAGCAGCACCGGACAGGGGAGGAATTCACCCCTCCACTTT. Translation gives CASSTGQGRNSPLHF. The V gene is TRBV5-4, the J gene TRBJ1-6, with 9 bases matching TRBD1. Germline V gene sequence: CDR1 SGHNT, CDR2 YYREEE (reference sequence). This CDR3 is built from 15 residues. With 4 bases clipped from V and 7 bases from J, the junction kept 6 bases outside the gene matches.

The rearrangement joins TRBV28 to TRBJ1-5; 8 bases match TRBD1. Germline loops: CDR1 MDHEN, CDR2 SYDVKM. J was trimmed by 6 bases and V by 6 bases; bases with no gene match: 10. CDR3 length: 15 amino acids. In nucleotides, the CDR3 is TGTGCCAGCAGCGGGGAGGACAGGGCTATTCAGCCCCAGCATTTT. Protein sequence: CASSGEDRAIQPQHF.

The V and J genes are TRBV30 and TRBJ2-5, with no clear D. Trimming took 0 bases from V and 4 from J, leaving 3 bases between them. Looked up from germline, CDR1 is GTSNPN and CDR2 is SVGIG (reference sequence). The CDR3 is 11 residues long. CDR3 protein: CAWSVAETQYF. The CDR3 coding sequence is TGTGCCTGGAGTGTGGCAGAGACCCAGTACTTC.

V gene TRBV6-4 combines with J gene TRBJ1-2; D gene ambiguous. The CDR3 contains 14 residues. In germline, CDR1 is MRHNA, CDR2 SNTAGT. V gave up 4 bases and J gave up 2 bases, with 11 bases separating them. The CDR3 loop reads CASSASSGNYGYTF. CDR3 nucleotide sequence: TGTGCCAGCAGTGCCTCCAGCGGAAACTATGGCTACACCTTC.

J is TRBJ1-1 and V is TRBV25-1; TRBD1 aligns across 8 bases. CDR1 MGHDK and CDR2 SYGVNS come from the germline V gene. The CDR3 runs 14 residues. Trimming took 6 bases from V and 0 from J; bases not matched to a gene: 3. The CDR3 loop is CASSQTGVNTEAFF. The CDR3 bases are TGTGCCAGCAGCCAGACAGGGGTGAACACTGAAGCTTTCTTT. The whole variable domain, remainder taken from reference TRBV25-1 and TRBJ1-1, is EADIYQTPRYLVIGTGKKITLECSQTMGHDKMYWYQQDPGMELHLIHYSYGVNSTEKGDLSSESTVSRIRTEHFPLTLESARPSHTSQYLCASSQTGVNTEAFFGQGTRLTVV.

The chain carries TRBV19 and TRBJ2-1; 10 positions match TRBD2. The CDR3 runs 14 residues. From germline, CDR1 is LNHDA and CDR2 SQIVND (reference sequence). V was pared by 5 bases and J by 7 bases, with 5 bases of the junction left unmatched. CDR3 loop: CASSRLAGVNEQFF. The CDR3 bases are TGTGCCAGTAGTCGGCTAGCGGGGGTTAATGAGCAGTTCTTC.

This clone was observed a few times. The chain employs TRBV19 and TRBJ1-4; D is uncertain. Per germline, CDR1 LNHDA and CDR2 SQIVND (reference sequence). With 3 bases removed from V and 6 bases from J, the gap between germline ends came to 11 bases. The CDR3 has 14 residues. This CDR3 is CASSMKKGDEKLFF. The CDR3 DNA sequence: TGTGCCAGTAGTATGAAAAAGGGAGATGAAAAACTGTTTTTT.

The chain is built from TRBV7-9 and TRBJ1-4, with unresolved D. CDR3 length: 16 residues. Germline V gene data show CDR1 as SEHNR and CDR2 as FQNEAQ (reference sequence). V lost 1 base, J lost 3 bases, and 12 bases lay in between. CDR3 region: CASSLDGKGANEKLFF. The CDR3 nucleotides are TGTGCCAGCAGCTTAGACGGTAAAGGAGCTAATGAAAAACTGTTTTTT.

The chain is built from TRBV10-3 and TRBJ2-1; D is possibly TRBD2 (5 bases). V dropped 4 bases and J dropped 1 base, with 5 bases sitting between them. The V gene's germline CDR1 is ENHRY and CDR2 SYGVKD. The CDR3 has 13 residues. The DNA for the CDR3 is TGTGCCATCAGTGGAGGGTCCTACAATGAGCAGTTCTTC. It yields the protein CAISGGSYNEQFF.

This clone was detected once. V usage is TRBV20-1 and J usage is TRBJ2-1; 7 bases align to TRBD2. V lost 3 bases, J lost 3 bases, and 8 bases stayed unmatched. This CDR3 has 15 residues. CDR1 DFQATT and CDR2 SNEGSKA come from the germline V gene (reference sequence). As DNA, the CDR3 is TGCAGTGCTAGTTACCGGCTAGCGGACTACAATGAGCAGTTCTTC. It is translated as CSASYRLADYNEQFF.

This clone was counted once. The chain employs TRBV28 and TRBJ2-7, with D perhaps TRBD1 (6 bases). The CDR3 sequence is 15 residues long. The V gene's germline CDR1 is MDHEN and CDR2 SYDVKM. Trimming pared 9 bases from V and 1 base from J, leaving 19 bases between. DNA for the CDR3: TGTGCCAGTATTACCTCCGGGACACCTTCCTACGAGCAGTACTTC. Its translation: CASITSGTPSYEQYF.

As DNA, the CDR3 is TGTGCCAGTAGTATGACAGGGGGCAATCAGCCCCAGCATTTT. As protein: CASSMTGGNQPQHF. The genes are TRBV19 and TRBJ1-5; TRBD1 agrees at 8 bases. The CDR3 contains 14 residues. CDR1 is LNHDA, CDR2 SQIVND, per germline (reference sequence). J was trimmed by 2 bases and V by 3 bases; bases with no gene match: 0.

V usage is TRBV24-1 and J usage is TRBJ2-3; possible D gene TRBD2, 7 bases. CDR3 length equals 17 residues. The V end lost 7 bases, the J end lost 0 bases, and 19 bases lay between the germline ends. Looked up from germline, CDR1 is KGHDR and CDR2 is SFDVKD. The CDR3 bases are TGTGCCACCAGCGGCGGGGGCCCGACCTCGAGCACAGATACGCAGTATTTT. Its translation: CATSGGGPTSSTDTQYF.

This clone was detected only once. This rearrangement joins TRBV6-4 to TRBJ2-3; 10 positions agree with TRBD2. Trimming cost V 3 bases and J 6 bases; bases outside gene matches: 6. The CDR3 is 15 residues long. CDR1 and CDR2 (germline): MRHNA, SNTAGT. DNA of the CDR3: TGTGCCAGCAGTGAAGAACTAGCGGGGTACGATACGCAGTATTTT. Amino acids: CASSEELAGYDTQYF.

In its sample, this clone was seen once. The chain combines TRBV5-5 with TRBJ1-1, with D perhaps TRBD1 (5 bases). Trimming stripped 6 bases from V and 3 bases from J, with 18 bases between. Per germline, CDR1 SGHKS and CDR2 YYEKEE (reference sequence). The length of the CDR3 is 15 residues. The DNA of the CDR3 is TGTGCCAGCACCACGCCGGGACTCAGGGACACTGAAGCTTTCTTT. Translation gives CASTTPGLRDTEAFF.

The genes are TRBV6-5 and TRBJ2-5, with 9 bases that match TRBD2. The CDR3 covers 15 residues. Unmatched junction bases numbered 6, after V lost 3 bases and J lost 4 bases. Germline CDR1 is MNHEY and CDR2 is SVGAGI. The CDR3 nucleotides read TGTGCCAGCAGTTATGGCGGGGGGGCGGGAGAGACCCAGTACTTC. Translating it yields CASSYGGGAGETQYF.

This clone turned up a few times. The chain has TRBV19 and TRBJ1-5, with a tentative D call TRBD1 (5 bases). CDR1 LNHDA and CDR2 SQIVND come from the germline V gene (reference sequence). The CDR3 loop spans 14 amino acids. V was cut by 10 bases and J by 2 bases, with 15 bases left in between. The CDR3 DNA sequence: TGTGCCACTAAGACAAGGGGCGGCAATCAGCCCCAGCATTTT. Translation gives CATKTRGGNQPQHF.

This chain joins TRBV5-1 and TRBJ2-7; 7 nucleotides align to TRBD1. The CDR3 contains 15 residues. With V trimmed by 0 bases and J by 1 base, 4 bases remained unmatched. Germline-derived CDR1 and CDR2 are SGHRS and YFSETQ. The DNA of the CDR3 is TGCGCCAGCAGCTTGGGACAGGGCAGGTCCTACGAGCAGTACTTC. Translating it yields CASSLGQGRSYEQYF.

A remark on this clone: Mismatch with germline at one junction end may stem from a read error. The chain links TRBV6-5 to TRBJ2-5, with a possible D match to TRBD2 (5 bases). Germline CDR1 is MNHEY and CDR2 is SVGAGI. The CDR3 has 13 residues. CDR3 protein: CASRKEVQEAQYF. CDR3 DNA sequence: TGTGCCAGCAGAAAGGAGGTCCAAGAGGCCCAGTACTTC.

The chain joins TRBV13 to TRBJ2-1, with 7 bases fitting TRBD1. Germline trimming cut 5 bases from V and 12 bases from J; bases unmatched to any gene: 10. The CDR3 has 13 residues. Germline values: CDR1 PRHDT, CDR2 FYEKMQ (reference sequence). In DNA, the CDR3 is TGTGCCAGCAGCCTGGATAATGACAGGGCGCAGTTCTTC. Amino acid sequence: CASSLDNDRAQFF.

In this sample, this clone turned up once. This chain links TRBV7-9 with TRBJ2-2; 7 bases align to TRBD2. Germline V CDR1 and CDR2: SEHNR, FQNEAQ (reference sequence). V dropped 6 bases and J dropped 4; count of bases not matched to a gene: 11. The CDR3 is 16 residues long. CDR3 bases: TGTGCCAGCAGGTCTGTGGCGGGGGTCGGCACCGGGGAGCTGTTTTTT. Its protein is CASRSVAGVGTGELFF.

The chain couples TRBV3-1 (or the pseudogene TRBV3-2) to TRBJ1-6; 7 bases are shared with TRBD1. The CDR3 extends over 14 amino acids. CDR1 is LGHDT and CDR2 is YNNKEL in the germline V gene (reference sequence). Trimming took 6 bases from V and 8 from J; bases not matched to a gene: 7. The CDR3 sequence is CASRGQARDSPLHF. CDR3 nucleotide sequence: TGTGCCAGCAGAGGACAGGCTAGGGATTCACCCCTCCACTTT.

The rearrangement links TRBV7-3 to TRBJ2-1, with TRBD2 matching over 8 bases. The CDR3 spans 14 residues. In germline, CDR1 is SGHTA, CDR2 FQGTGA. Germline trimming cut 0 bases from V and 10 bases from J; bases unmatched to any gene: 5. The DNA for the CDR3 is TGTGCCAGCAGCTTAACGGCGGGAGGCCCCGAGCAGTTCTTC. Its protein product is CASSLTAGGPEQFF.

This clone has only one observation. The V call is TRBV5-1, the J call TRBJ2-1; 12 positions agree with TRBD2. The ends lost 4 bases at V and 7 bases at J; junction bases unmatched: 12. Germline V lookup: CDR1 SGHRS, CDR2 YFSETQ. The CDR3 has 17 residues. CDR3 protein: CASSPPTLAGGRNEQFF. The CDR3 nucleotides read TGCGCCAGCAGCCCGCCTACCCTAGCGGGGGGGCGAAATGAGCAGTTCTTC.

CDR3 sequence reads: CASSQDPQGRNTEAFF. DNA for the CDR3: TGTGCCAGCAGCCAAGATCCACAGGGGAGAAACACTGAAGCTTTCTTT. The chain has TRBV4-2 and TRBJ1-1, with 7 bases that match TRBD1. Trimming at V came to 0 bases and at J to 2 bases, leaving 6 bases not matched to a gene. The CDR3 totals 16 residues. Per the germline V gene, CDR1 is LGHNA and CDR2 is YNFKEQ.

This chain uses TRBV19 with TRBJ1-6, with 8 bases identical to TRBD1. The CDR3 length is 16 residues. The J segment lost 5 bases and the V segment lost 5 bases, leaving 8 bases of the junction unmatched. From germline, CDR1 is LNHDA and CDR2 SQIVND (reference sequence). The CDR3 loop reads CASSPLGTGNNSPLHF. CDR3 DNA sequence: TGTGCCAGTAGTCCGCTGGGGACAGGCAATAATTCACCCCTCCACTTT.

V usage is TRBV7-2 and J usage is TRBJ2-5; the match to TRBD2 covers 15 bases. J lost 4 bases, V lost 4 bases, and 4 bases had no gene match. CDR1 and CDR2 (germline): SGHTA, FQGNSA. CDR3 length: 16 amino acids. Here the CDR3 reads CASSSGLAGGGETQYF. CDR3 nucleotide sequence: TGTGCCAGCAGCTCGGGACTAGCGGGGGGTGGAGAGACCCAGTACTTC.

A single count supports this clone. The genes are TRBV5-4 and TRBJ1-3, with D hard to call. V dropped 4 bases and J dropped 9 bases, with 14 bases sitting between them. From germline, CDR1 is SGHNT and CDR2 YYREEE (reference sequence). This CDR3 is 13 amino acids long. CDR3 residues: CASSQPAGGTIYF. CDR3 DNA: TGTGCCAGCAGCCAGCCCGCGGGCGGCACCATATATTTT.